The following is a T cell receptor beta chain sequence with its context. Its specificity is not known. Generated by immunoSEQ multiplex PCR, the TCRdb table keeps only in-frame clones and is missing some. Among about 83,000 clones listed, around 96% were seen once. The length of the CDR3 is 15 residues. Germline lookup yields CDR1 SNHLY and CDR2 FYNNEI. Trimming removed 2 bases from V and 4 bases from J; junction bases left unmatched: 3. This sample stems from a study of cytomegalovirus exposure and HLA in healthy donors. Overall study results and limits: Diagnosis of cytomegalovirus status made by the classifier reportedly showed high specificity and sensitivity. Most TCR sequences proved rare, with some public TCRs found in many donors. Under in vitro conditions, three CMV-associated chains were confirmed as specific for CMV antigens. Overall, around 160 TCR beta chains were annotated as cytomegalovirus-associated.

This chain links TRBV2 with TRBJ2-7; 12 positions match TRBD2. Sequencing used PBMCs. This TCR was recovered from a woman between 18 and 29 years old in good health and CMV-seronegative. CDR3 sequence reads: CASSEKLAGGYEQYF. The CDR3 DNA is TGTGCCAGCAGTGAAAAGCTAGCGGGAGGGTACGAGCAGTACTTC.